The 9 T cell receptor beta chains reported below all come from one sample, sequenced in a study of radiotherapy plus CTLA-4 blockade in lung cancer. Produced via immunoSEQ multiplex PCR; TCRdb's table is partial and in-frame only. The sample lists tens of thousands of clones; around 77% were seen once. Specimen: peripheral blood, collected from a patient treated with radiotherapy plus ipilimumab. These TCRs come from a human donor with non-small cell lung cancer whose response to radiotherapy plus ipilimumab could not be evaluated. Some clones in this sample may be carry-over from other donors' samples.

This clone was counted a few times. The genes are TRBV19 and TRBJ1-6; D remains ambiguous. Germline V gene lookup returns CDR1 LNHDA and CDR2 SQIVND (reference sequence). The CDR3 extends over 12 amino acids. V lost 3 bases and J lost 8, with 5 bases in between. CDR3 bases: TGTGCCAGTAGTATGGGAGATTCACCCCTCCACTTT. Translated: CASSMGDSPLHF.

This sequence joins TRBV19 and TRBJ2-5; 9 positions match TRBD1. This CDR3 is built from 14 residues. Germline trimming cut 5 bases from V and 4 bases from J; bases unmatched to any gene: 5. Germline CDR1 is LNHDA and CDR2 is SQIVND (reference sequence). The CDR3 loop is CASSYRGRGETQYF. The CDR3, as DNA: TGTGCCAGTAGTTACAGGGGGCGCGGAGAGACCCAGTACTTC.

V is TRBV5-1 and J is TRBJ1-5, with 7 nucleotides matching TRBD1. J gave up 5 bases and V 4 bases, and 6 bases lay outside the gene matches. CDR3 size: 14 residues. Germline values: CDR1 SGHRS, CDR2 YFSETQ. This chain's CDR3 is CASSPTGNDQPQHF. CDR3 sequence (DNA): TGCGCCAGCAGCCCGACAGGGAACGATCAGCCCCAGCATTTT.

This rearrangement joins TRBV5-1 to TRBJ2-1; D is unresolved. The CDR3 loop spans 15 amino acids. V was trimmed by 5 bases and J by 1 base, leaving 13 bases between them. Germline V gives CDR1 SGHRS, CDR2 YFSETQ. The CDR3 here is CASSLSRSSYNEQFF. The CDR3 DNA reads TGCGCCAGCAGTCTAAGTCGATCTTCCTACAATGAGCAGTTCTTC.

The chain uses TRBV5-1 and TRBJ1-2; 7 bases map to TRBD1. With V trimmed by 4 bases and J by 5 bases, 5 bases remained unmatched. The CDR3 contains 13 residues. CDR1 and CDR2 from the germline V gene are SGHRS and YFSETQ. The CDR3 DNA reads as TGCGCCAGCAGCCCTGGACAGGCGTATGGCTACACCTTC. It translates to CASSPGQAYGYTF.

The chain carries TRBV5-4 and TRBJ2-5, with TRBD2 matching over 7 bases. Germline trimming cut 5 bases from V and 1 base from J; bases unmatched to any gene: 8. The CDR3 extends over 15 amino acids. Germline lookup yields CDR1 SGHNT and CDR2 YYREEE (reference sequence). The CDR3 sequence: CASRPGLAVQETQYF. The CDR3 DNA sequence: TGTGCCAGCAGACCGGGTCTAGCGGTCCAAGAGACCCAGTACTTC.

CDR3 sequence reads: CASSLGAPPAYEQYF. The CDR3 DNA is TGTGCCAGCAGCTTAGGGGCCCCCCCAGCCTACGAGCAGTACTTC. V usage is TRBV7-2 and J usage is TRBJ2-7, with D hard to call. The CDR3 covers 15 residues. The germline CDR1 and CDR2 sequences are SGHTA and FQGNSA. Trimming took off 1 base at V and 2 bases at J, with 12 bases between the two ends.

The V call is TRBV15, the J call TRBJ2-1; 13 bases are shared with TRBD2. Germline V gene lookup returns CDR1 LNHNV and CDR2 YYDKDF (reference sequence). This CDR3 is 17 amino acids long. V lost 2 bases and J lost 14; bases outside the gene matches: 15. The CDR3 DNA is TGTGCCACCAGCAGACGGCCCGGGACTAGCGGGGTCACTGGGGAGTTCTTC. This codes for CATSRRPGTSGVTGEFF.

This clone was observed a handful of times. V gene TRBV5-6 combines with J gene TRBJ1-2; perhaps TRBD1 as D (5 bases). Trimming took 4 bases from V and 4 from J, leaving 14 bases between them. Per the germline V gene, CDR1 is SGHDT and CDR2 is YYEEEE. The length of the CDR3 is 14 residues. The CDR3 region has the DNA TGTGCCAGCAGCACCCAGACAGTGCTCTATGGCTACACCTTC. Translated, it gives CASSTQTVLYGYTF.